Sequencing of this T cell receptor (beta chain) was carried out in a study of T-cell memory formation after mild COVID-19. Libraries for TCRalpha and TCRbeta carried sample barcodes and unique molecular identifiers via 5'RACE. TCRdb processed the 5' RACE reads anew with MiXCR; each CDR3 protein has one entry. The sample includes some 270,000 distinct CDR3 sequences, 15% to 19% of them seen just once. CDR1 and CDR2 (germline): DFQATT, SNEGSKA (reference sequence). The CDR3 covers 17 residues. Trimming shortened V by 1 base and J by 2 bases, and 19 bases separated the two germline ends. V usage is TRBV20-1 and J usage is TRBJ2-3; D perhaps matches TRBD2 (5 bases). The specimen was PBMCs or a T cell subset sorted from them (not recorded which). This receptor was taken from an adult woman who had mild COVID-19 (a few samples of this study predate the infection). Cell type and time point are not known. The chain's CDR3 is CSARAGLQRRITDTQYF. CDR3 coding DNA: TGCAGTGCTAGAGCCGGGTTGCAGCGGAGAATCACAGATACGCAGTATTTT.